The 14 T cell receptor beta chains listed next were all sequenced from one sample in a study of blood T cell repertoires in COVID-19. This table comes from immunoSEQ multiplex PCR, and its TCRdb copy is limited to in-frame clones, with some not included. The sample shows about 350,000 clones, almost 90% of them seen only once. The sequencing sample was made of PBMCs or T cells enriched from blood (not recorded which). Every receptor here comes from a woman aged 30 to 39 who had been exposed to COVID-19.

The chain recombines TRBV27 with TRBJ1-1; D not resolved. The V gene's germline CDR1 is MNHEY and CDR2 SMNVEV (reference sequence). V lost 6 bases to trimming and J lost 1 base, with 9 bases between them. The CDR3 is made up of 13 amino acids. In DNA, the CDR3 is TGTGCCAGCAGCTGGGAGGGGAACACTGAAGCTTTCTTT. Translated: CASSWEGNTEAFF.

Here the CDR3 DNA reads TGTGCCAGCAGCCCCCGGGACAGGGCGTACGAGCAGTACTTC. Translation gives CASSPRDRAYEQYF. The gene calls are TRBV5-5 and TRBJ2-7; 9 bases agree with TRBD1. This CDR3 has 14 residues. Germline CDR1 reads SGHKS; CDR2 reads YYEKEE (reference sequence). V lost 4 bases, J lost 4 bases, and 6 bases stayed unmatched.

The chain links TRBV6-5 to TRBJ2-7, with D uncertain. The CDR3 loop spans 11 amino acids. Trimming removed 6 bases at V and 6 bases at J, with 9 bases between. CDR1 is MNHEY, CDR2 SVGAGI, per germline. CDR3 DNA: TGTGCCAGCAGCGCTCAGGCCGAGCAGTACTTC. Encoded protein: CASSAQAEQYF.

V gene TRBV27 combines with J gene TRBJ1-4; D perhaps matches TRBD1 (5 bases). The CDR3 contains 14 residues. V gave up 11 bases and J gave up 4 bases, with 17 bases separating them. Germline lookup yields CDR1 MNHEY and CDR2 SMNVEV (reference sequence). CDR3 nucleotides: TGTGCCGATAAACGGGGGAGTGTTAATGAAAAACTGTTTTTT. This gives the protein CADKRGSVNEKLFF.

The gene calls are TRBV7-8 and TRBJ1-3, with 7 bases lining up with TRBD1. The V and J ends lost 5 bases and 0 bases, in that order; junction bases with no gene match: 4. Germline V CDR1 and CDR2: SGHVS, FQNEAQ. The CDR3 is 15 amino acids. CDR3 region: CASSATGSSGNTIYF. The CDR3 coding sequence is TGTGCCAGCAGCGCGACAGGGAGCTCTGGAAACACCATATATTTT. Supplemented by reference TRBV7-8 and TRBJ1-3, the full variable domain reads GAGVSQSPRYKVAKRGQDVALRCDPISGHVSLFWYQQALGQGPEFLTYFQNEAQLDKSGLPSDRFFAERPEGSVSTLKIQRTQQEDSAVYLCASSATGSSGNTIYFGEGSWLTVV.

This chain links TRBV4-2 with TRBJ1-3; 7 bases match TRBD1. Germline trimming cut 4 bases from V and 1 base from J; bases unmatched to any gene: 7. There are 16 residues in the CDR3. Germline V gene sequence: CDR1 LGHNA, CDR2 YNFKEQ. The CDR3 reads CASSPLQGQSGNTIYF. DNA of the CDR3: TGTGCCAGCAGCCCTTTGCAGGGACAGTCTGGAAACACCATATATTTT.

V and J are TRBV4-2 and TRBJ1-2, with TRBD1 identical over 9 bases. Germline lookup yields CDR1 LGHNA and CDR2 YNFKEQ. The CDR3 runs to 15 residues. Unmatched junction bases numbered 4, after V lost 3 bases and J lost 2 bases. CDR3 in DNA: TGTGCCAGCAGCCAGGAGGGACAGGGAAACTATGGCTACACCTTC. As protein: CASSQEGQGNYGYTF.

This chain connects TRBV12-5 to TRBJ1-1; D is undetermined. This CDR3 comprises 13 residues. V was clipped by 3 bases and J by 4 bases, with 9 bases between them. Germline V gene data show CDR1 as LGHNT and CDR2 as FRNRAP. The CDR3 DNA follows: TGTGCTAGTGGTTTTGGCACAACCACTGAAGCTTTCTTT. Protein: CASGFGTTTEAFF.

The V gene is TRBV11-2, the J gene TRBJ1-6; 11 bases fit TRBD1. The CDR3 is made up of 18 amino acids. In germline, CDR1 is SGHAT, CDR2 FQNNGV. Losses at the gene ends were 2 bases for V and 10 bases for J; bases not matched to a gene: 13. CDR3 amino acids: CASSLKPTRTGGRSPLHF. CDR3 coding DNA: TGTGCCAGCAGCTTAAAACCCACGCGGACAGGGGGCCGATCACCCCTCCACTTT. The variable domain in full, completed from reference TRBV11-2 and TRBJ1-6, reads EAGVAQSPRYKIIEKRQSVAFWCNPISGHATLYWYQQILGQGPKLLIQFQNNGVVDDSQLPKDRFSAERLKGVDSTLKIQPAKLEDSAVYLCASSLKPTRTGGRSPLHFGNGTRLTVT.

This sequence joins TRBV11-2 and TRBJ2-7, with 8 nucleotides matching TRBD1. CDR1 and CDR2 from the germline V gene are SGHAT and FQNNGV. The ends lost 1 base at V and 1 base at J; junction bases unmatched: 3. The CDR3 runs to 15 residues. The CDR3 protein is CASSLGTGLSYEQYF. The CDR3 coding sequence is TGTGCCAGCAGCTTAGGGACAGGGCTTTCCTACGAGCAGTACTTC.

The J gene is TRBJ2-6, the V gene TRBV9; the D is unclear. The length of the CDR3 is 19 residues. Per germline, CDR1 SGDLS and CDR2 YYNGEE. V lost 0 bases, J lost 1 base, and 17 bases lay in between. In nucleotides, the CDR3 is TGTGCCAGCAGCGTAGCCGGCAGGCTCCCCCCTTCTGGGGCCAACGTCCTGACTTTC. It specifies CASSVAGRLPPSGANVLTF.

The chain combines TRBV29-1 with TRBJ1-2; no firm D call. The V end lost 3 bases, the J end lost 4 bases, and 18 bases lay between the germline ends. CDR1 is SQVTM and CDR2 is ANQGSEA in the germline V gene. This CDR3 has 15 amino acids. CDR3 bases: TGCAGCGTTGACCGGTCCCCAGGAGGGATCTATGGCTACACCTTC. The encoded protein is CSVDRSPGGIYGYTF.

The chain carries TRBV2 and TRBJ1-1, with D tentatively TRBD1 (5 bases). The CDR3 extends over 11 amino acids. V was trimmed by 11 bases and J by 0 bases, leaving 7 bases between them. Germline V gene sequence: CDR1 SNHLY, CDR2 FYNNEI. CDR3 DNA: TGTGCCTCGACAGTGAACACTGAAGCTTTCTTT. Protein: CASTVNTEAFF.

CDR3 sequence reads: CASRSNPDSSYNSPLHF. CDR3 DNA sequence: TGTGCCAGTAGAAGCAACCCCGACAGCTCCTATAATTCACCCCTCCACTTT. The chain joins TRBV19 to TRBJ1-6; possibly TRBD1 for D (5 bases). With 6 bases removed from V and 0 bases from J, the gap between germline ends came to 15 bases. Germline V CDR1 and CDR2: LNHDA, SQIVND (reference sequence). The CDR3 consists of 17 residues.